Listed here are 22 T cell receptor beta chains from one sample, sequenced in a study of T cells in Graves' hyperthyroidism and ophthalmopathy. Amplification yielded TCR beta CDR3 regions, with RNA transcripts as the source. RT-PCR in the first round (using the HTBI primer set) targeted the TCR CDR3. In TCRdb, the multiplex PCR reads were re-called with MiXCR into one record per CDR3 protein. The table lists 500,000 to 750,000 distinct CDR3 sequences, 12% to 15% of them singletons. Sequenced: blood. The receptors were gathered from a woman between 18 and 29 years old with Graves' ophthalmopathy.

This clonotype occurred many times. This rearrangement joins TRBV7-9 to TRBJ2-1; D is undetermined. There are 17 residues in the CDR3. Deletions cut 5 bases from V and 0 bases from J, with 17 bases between. Germline assignment: CDR1 SEHNR and CDR2 FQNEAQ (reference sequence). The chain's CDR3 is CASSPLPARVSYNEQFF. CDR3 coding DNA: TGTGCCAGCAGCCCCCTTCCTGCTCGAGTCTCCTACAATGAGCAGTTCTTC.

The sample holds many counts of this clonotype. The chain uses TRBV7-9 and TRBJ1-4; 8 positions match TRBD1. The CDR3 loop spans 16 amino acids. The germline V gene has CDR1 SEHNR and CDR2 FQNEAQ (reference sequence). V lost 1 base to trimming and J lost 4 bases; unmatched junction nucleotides: 5. The CDR3 is CASSLGSTGDNEKLFF. CDR3 nucleotides: TGTGCCAGCAGCTTAGGATCGACAGGGGATAATGAAAAACTGTTTTTT.

In nucleotides, the CDR3 is TGTGCCAGCAGCCTACAGGGGGACACTGAGCAGTTCTTC. The encoded protein is CASSLQGDTEQFF. The V gene is TRBV7-2, the J gene TRBJ2-1; TRBD1 matches 8 bases. This CDR3 contains 13 residues. The V and J ends lost 5 bases and 9 bases, in that order; junction bases with no gene match: 6. CDR1 is SGHTA and CDR2 is FQGNSA in the germline V gene.

Points on this clonotype: A much larger clone lies one base from this, so it may be a read error. The chain is built from TRBV19 and TRBJ1-1; D unclear. This CDR3 comprises 16 residues. The germline V gene has CDR1 LNHDA and CDR2 SQIVND (reference sequence). The V gene lost 2 bases and the J gene lost 2 bases, with 15 bases spanning the gap. CDR3 sequence reads: CASSISADYTNTEAFF. The DNA for the CDR3 is TGTGCCAGTAGTATATCGGCAGACTACACCAACACTGAAGCTTTCTTT.

This clonotype occurred many times. V gene TRBV11-2 combines with J gene TRBJ2-1; 8 bases map to TRBD1. This CDR3 is built from 15 residues. J lost 3 bases, V lost 5 bases, and 6 bases had no gene match. Looked up from germline, CDR1 is SGHAT and CDR2 is FQNNGV. The CDR3 region has the DNA TGTGCCAGCAGCCCGGACAGGGCCTACTACAATGAGCAGTTCTTC. This sequence encodes CASSPDRAYYNEQFF.

This clonotype was detected ten times or more. This rearrangement joins TRBV6-2 or TRBV6-3 to TRBJ1-2; weak D call: TRBD1 (6 bases). V shed 7 bases and J shed 4 bases, with 19 bases lying between them. Germline V lookup: CDR1 MNHEY, CDR2 SVGEGT. The CDR3 loop spans 15 amino acids. CDR3 amino acids: CASTYTGGRIYGYTF. DNA of the CDR3: TGTGCCAGCACCTACACGGGGGGCCGGATCTATGGCTACACCTTC.

This clonotype was found a few times. The chain combines TRBV27 with TRBJ2-1, with D perhaps assigned TRBD1 or TRBD2 (6 bases each). The CDR3 is made up of 11 amino acids. Per the germline V gene, CDR1 is MNHEY and CDR2 is SMNVEV (reference sequence). Trimming took off 10 bases at V and 9 bases at J, with 13 bases between the two ends. The CDR3 region is CAIRGASEQFF. CDR3 in DNA: TGTGCCATTAGGGGGGCTAGTGAGCAGTTCTTC.

This clonotype was seen ten or more times. The chain employs TRBV9 and TRBJ1-1; D ambiguous. This CDR3 has 14 amino acids. The ends were cut back, 0 bases at V and 1 base at J, with 7 bases in the middle. Germline assignment: CDR1 SGDLS and CDR2 YYNGEE. The DNA for the CDR3 is TGTGCCAGCAGCGTAGCCCCGGAGAACACTGAAGCTTTCTTT. Protein sequence: CASSVAPENTEAFF.

This clonotype was detected only a few times. The V gene is TRBV10-3, the J gene TRBJ2-3, with TRBD1 matching over 7 bases. CDR1 and CDR2 from the germline V gene are ENHRY and SYGVKD. J lost 0 bases, V lost 10 bases, and 7 bases had no gene match. CDR3 size: 14 residues. The CDR3 DNA reads TGTGCCACTGGACAGGCACTAAGCACAGATACGCAGTATTTT. Protein: CATGQALSTDTQYF.

As regards this clonotype: A much bigger clone sits one base away, suggesting this may be a read error. The conserved closing phenylalanine or tryptophan is absent in this CDR3, likely reflecting a read error. The V and J genes are TRBV7-9 and TRBJ2-7, with a weak D call TRBD1 (6 bases). Germline loops: CDR1 SEHNR, CDR2 FQNEAQ (reference sequence). V lost 5 bases and J lost 3, with 14 bases in between. CDR3 length: 14 residues. The CDR3 loop is CASSPGVASYEQYS. CDR3 in DNA: TGTGCCAGCAGCCCAGGGGTAGCTAGCTACGAGCAGTACTCC.

This clonotype was seen ten or more times. The chain links TRBV4-1 to TRBJ2-7; the D gene is possibly TRBD1 (6 bases). The CDR3 runs 13 residues. Germline V gives CDR1 MGHRA, CDR2 YSYEKL. V was cut by 3 bases and J by 1 base, with 7 bases left in between. Here the CDR3 reads CASSQDSSYEQYF. The CDR3 DNA follows: TGCGCCAGCAGCCAGGACAGTTCCTACGAGCAGTACTTC.

The gene calls are TRBV5-1 and TRBJ2-7; the match to TRBD1 covers 7 bases. The germline V gene encodes CDR1 SGHRS and CDR2 YFSETQ. The junction had 4 bases not matched to a gene; V was cut back by 0 bases and J by 4 bases. The CDR3 length is 14 residues. Here the CDR3 reads CASSLAGQIYEQYF. The CDR3 region has the DNA TGCGCCAGCAGCTTGGCGGGACAGATTTACGAGCAGTACTTC.

Ten or more counts support this clonotype. The J gene is TRBJ1-4, the V gene TRBV12-3 or TRBV12-4; 9 bases match TRBD1. The CDR3 has 15 residues. Trimming cost V 5 bases and J 7 bases; bases outside gene matches: 8. The chain's CDR3 is CASSPDRGFSEKLFF. CDR3 in DNA: TGTGCCAGCAGTCCGGACAGGGGATTCAGTGAAAAACTGTTTTTT.

About this clonotype: The junction differs from germline at one of its ends, possibly a read error. The V call is TRBV7-7, the J call TRBJ2-2; maybe TRBD2 (5 bases). The CDR3 extends over 16 amino acids. The germline gives CDR1 SSHAT, CDR2 FNYEAQ (reference sequence). As DNA, the CDR3 is TGTGCTAGCAGCTCCCCCGGGTCAAGAGGGACCGGGGAGCTGTTTTTT. It translates to CASSSPGSRGTGELFF.

This clonotype has a count of ten or more. The chain employs TRBV30 and TRBJ1-1; D is possibly TRBD1 (5 bases). This CDR3 is 13 amino acids long. The V and J ends lost 3 bases and 0 bases respectively, with 8 bases between them. The germline V gene encodes CDR1 GTSNPN and CDR2 SVGIG (reference sequence). Here the CDR3 DNA reads TGTGCCTGGAGCAGGGTTTTGAACACTGAAGCTTTCTTT. This sequence encodes CAWSRVLNTEAFF.

This clonotype showed up just a few times. The rearrangement uses TRBV14 and TRBJ1-1; tentative D call: TRBD1 (6 bases). The germline V gene has CDR1 SGHDN and CDR2 FVKESK. The CDR3 spans 12 residues. V dropped 4 bases and J dropped 10 bases, with 13 bases sitting between them. For the CDR3, the DNA is TGTGCCAGCAGCCTCTTACAGGGAGTAGCTTTCTTT. This gives the protein CASSLLQGVAFF.

This clonotype was counted at least ten times. The V call is TRBV6-2 or TRBV6-3, the J call TRBJ2-7, with 7 positions matching TRBD2. Germline V gene data show CDR1 as MNHEY and CDR2 as SVGEGT. The CDR3 runs to 14 residues. V gave up 2 bases and J gave up 5 bases; unmatched junction bases: 6. The CDR3 DNA sequence: TGTGCCAGCAGTTACGGCGGGAGAGGGAACGAGCAGTACTTC. The encoded protein is CASSYGGRGNEQYF.

This clonotype appeared many times. The chain employs TRBV6-2 or TRBV6-3 and TRBJ1-5, with TRBD1 identical over 12 bases. The trim removed 5 bases at V and 2 bases at J, leaving 10 bases unmatched. This CDR3 has 18 amino acids. CDR1 is MNHEY and CDR2 is SVGEGT in the germline V gene. CDR3 sequence: CASSSYLGTGGGNQPQHF. The CDR3 bases are TGTGCCAGCAGTAGTTACCTTGGGACAGGGGGCGGCAATCAGCCCCAGCATTTT.

There are a few counts of this clonotype. The V gene is TRBV9, the J gene TRBJ2-5; a weak D match, TRBD2 (5 bases). The CDR3 totals 15 residues. The V gene lost 5 bases and the J gene lost 4 bases, with 18 bases spanning the gap. CDR1 is SGDLS, CDR2 YYNGEE, per germline. The CDR3 region is CASSNLSPGRETQYF. Here the CDR3 DNA reads TGTGCCAGCAGTAATTTAAGCCCGGGAAGAGAGACCCAGTACTTC.

This clonotype showed up many times. DNA for the CDR3: TGTGCCAGCACGGGACTTTACACTGAAGCTTTCTTT. Its translation: CASTGLYTEAFF. The V and J genes are TRBV2 and TRBJ1-1; possibly TRBD1 for D (5 bases). Germline CDR1 is SNHLY and CDR2 is FYNNEI. The CDR3 totals 12 residues. V shed 7 bases and J shed 3 bases, with 9 bases lying between them.

This clonotype was counted a few times. The gene calls are TRBV6-1 and TRBJ2-7; D uncertain. Between the trimmed V and J ends, which lost 2 bases and 7 bases, there was a span of 12 bases. This CDR3 spans 13 amino acids. CDR1 is MNHNS and CDR2 is SASEGT in the germline V gene. The CDR3, as DNA: TGTGCCAGCAGTGAAAACTACCTGCGGGAGCAGTACTTC. It encodes CASSENYLREQYF.

This clonotype showed up many times. The genes are TRBV7-8 and TRBJ1-1; no clear D. Germline V CDR1 and CDR2: SGHVS, FQNEAQ. V was pared by 1 base and J by 7 bases, with 4 bases between. This CDR3 comprises 11 residues. CDR3 DNA sequence: TGTGCCAGCAGCTTAGAGGGTGAAGCTTTCTTT. It is translated as CASSLEGEAFF.